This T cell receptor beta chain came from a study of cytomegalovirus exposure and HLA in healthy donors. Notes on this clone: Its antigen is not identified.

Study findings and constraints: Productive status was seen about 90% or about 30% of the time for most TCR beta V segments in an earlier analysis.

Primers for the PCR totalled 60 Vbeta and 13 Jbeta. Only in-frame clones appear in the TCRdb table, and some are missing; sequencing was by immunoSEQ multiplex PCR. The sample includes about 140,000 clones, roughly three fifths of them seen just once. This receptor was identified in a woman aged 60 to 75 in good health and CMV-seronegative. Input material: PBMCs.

The chain's CDR3 is CASSQGTQHGNQPQHF. CDR3 bases: TGTGCCAGCAGCCAAGGGACACAACACGGCAATCAGCCCCAGCATTTT. V gene TRBV16 combines with J gene TRBJ1-5; D might be TRBD1 (6 bases). The CDR3 extends over 16 amino acids. Trimming removed 2 bases from V and 2 bases from J, with 13 bases in between. The germline gives CDR1 KGHSY, CDR2 FQNENV.